Sequencing of this TCR beta chain was carried out in a study of cytomegalovirus exposure and HLA in healthy donors (dated by TCRdb to about 2017). For context, the study as a whole: An earlier analysis of several hundred of the donors reported approximately 260 Gb of sequence data and 117 million unique TCR beta sequences obtained from about 180 million T cells. In the later analysis, no new phenotypic data were used to find candidate immune exposures; instead, reliance was placed on TCR beta sequences and their occurrence across donors. The study profiled the T cell repertoires of about 640 subjects by immunosequencing and related them to cytomegalovirus serostatus. To study patterns of TCR occurrence, a later analysis re-analyzed previously published TCR beta repertoires from more than 550 donors and added high-resolution HLA genotyping. Donor age, sex, ethnicity and CMV serostatus were compiled together with the repertoire data. The study combined high-throughput TCR immunosequencing, statistical association of individual TCRs with disease status, and machine learning to predict cytomegalovirus infection status. Typing coverage differed by locus: A, B, C, DRB1 and DQB1 were typed in about 629-630 donors, DQA1 in about 510, DPA1 in around 600, and DPB1 in roughly 450. An earlier analysis of around 640 of the donors used high-throughput TCR beta sequencing to judge whether each TCR beta V gene segment behaved as functional or pseudogenic. A handful of DR-DQ haplotypes were handled as single units for association and clustering because linkage in the cohort was strong. An early release that covered fewer than 800 HLA-typed donors contained 300 to 350 gigabases of sequencing data and tens of millions of unique TCR sequences. A separate validation cohort of 100 to 150 different subjects was used in addition to the roughly 720-subject first cohort. The genetic ancestry cluster associated with self-reported Caucasian donors included around four fifths of the approximately 430 genotyped donors. HLA typing covered class I and class II loci at four-digit resolution. A later genetic analysis used genome-wide SNP genotypes for about three fifths of the 666 donors, treating that subset as a discovery cohort. Among approximately 370 genotyped donors of the cohort, an average of around 240,000 unique TCR beta nucleotide sequences was sequenced per donor, of which roughly 17% were non-productive. The study aimed to test whether signatures of past pathogen exposure could be identified by cataloging public T cell receptors. Every repertoire in the discovery cohort had been generated on one and the same sequencing platform.

Receptor amplification or capture employed the immunoSEQ multiplex PCR assay. The multiplex PCR relied on a mix of 60 forward primers for TCR Vbeta segments and 13 reverse primers for TCR Jbeta segments. The CDR3 region of rearranged TCR beta genes was amplified from genomic DNA by a multiplex PCR assay. On the Illumina HiSeq System, the amplified TCR beta libraries were sequenced as 87-base-pair reads. In the original analysis: In a later analysis, tens of millions of unique TCR beta chains were counted across the 500 to 850 repertoires, and roughly 11 million of these chains were shared by at least two donors. To remove PCR and sequencing errors, raw reads were error-corrected and collapsed into unique sequences using a nearest-neighbor algorithm that merged closely related sequences. To assign V, D and J gene segments, CDR3 sequences were aligned to IMGT reference sequences. For a sequence to be retained, at least a six-nucleotide match to both a V gene segment and a J gene segment was required. A rearrangement was called productive if the CDR3 had no stop codons and remained in frame with V and J, and every other rearrangement was called non-productive. CDR3 was defined by IMGT convention, running from the second conserved V-encoded cysteine to the conserved J-encoded phenylalanine. In an earlier analysis of roughly 580 of the donors, sequences lacking an unambiguous match to a single V gene segment were excluded. In an earlier analysis of around 600 of the donors, V segments were called functional above 56.7% productive rearrangements and were called segregating when the between-donor standard deviation exceeded 5%. A statistical classification framework was developed to diagnose cytomegalovirus status using the catalog of TCR beta chain sequences. A later analysis assigned V and J genes by comparing TCR nucleotide sequences with IMGT/GENE-DB human TR gene sequences. Using the TCRdist pipeline, a later analysis assigned CDR3 sequences along with most-parsimonious VDJ recombination scenarios. In a later analysis, each TCR beta chain was defined by its CDR3 amino acid sequence together with its V-gene family, and reads lacking a unique V-gene family were excluded. As a way to deal with suspected cross-contamination and a sequencing artifact, a later analysis dropped over 550 nucleotide sequences that were highly shared and had low generation probability. For each public chain, a later analysis derived a clonal expansion index from normalized ranks of inferred template counts within each repertoire. In a later analysis, generation probabilities were computed using a VDJ recombination model fitted to out-of-frame rearrangements, and the results were checked against IGoR. In a later analysis, TCR-TCR, TCR-HLA and TCR-CMV co-occurrence was scored with hypergeometric tests, and a repertoire-size bias correction was applied to TCR pairs. False discovery rates were estimated in a later analysis by permuting HLA or CMV assignments 20 times. In a later analysis, co-occurring TCRs were grouped using DBSCAN, and TCRdist sequence similarity was added for clustering within HLA-allele-positive subsets. Repertoires with fewer than 30,000 or more than 120,000 public chains, plus five repertoires with anomalous nucleotide sharing, were excluded from co-occurrence clustering. Held by TCRdb, this immuneACCESS table contains in-frame sequences only and omits some clones. Under half of the omission traces to an unresolved V gene where checked; the cause of the rest is unknown. V, J and clone size are taken as reported in that table, and D and trimming were inferred from the DNA itself. This sample gives about 97,000 clones in total; 73% of them show up just once. The ten largest clones represent less than 4% of the sample.

Points on this clone: Its antigen has not been determined. Base qualities are not provided; no much larger clone lies one nucleotide away.

The CDR3 measures 14 amino acids from cysteine to phenylalanine. Only CDR3 DNA remains: 42 bases, in frame from the first base. The junction carries 14 bases between V and J, which are trimmed by 6 bases and 5 bases respectively. The germline V gene encodes CDR1 MNHEY and CDR2 SVGAGI. Broader findings and caveats from the paper: According to a later analysis, most CMV-associated TCR beta chains appeared to be HLA-restricted, and the HLA associations seemed to be driven largely by CMV exposure. CMV serostatus was the only immune exposure information available for the cohort. According to the authors, the approach could potentially be generalized to other disease states and immunological phenotypes. In a later analysis, HLA-associated TCR beta chains were found to be more clonally expanded and to have lower generation probabilities than equally common non-associated chains. Several of the top co-occurrence clusters appeared to be linked to parvovirus B19, influenza, CMV and Epstein-Barr virus, according to a later analysis. Most TCR sequences were observed very rarely across donors, whereas some public TCRs were present in many individuals. Because HLA typing was unavailable for some donors at each locus, only the typed subset was used in association tests. In an earlier analysis of about 600 of the donors, most TCR beta V segments appeared in productive rearrangements about 87% or about 30% of the time, broadly matching IMGT annotations. A further reported finding was that TCR beta sequences accurately predicted the HLA-A and HLA-B alleles for most subjects in the first cohort. Because counts were too low, roughly 18 rarely observed V segments, including chromosome 9 orphons, were left out of the earlier analysis of some 640 of the donors. The sequencing pipeline was judged likely to have produced a cluster of highly shared sequence variants as a technical artifact. A later analysis found that TCR association rates varied across HLA loci, with DRB1 alleles showing the most associated TCRs and HLA-C alleles the fewest. In the study, approximately 160 TCR beta chains were listed as associated with cytomegalovirus. Linkage disequilibrium might explain the correlated functional status among segregating V segments, but an unknown experimental factor could not be ruled out. Cytomegalovirus status was reported to be diagnosed by the classifier with high specificity and sensitivity in both the original and validation cohorts. Some IMGT-functional V segments, including TRBV6-2 and TRBV6-3, could not be distinguished by the 87-base-pair reads and were therefore excluded. Only TCR beta chains were sequenced in this cohort, and the absence of alpha or paired-chain data limited detectable features. In a later genetic analysis, a missense DCLRE1C variant was associated with V-gene and J-gene trimming of TCR beta chains, and the association was replicated in an independent cohort. Assigning TCR associations to individual alleles was difficult when HLA alleles, especially DR and DQ, strongly co-occurred. A later analysis associated roughly 17,000 TCR beta sequences with specific HLA alleles at a false discovery rate of 0.05. A later genetic analysis reported fewer N-insertions in productive TCRs among donors in an Asian-associated ancestry cluster than the 666-donor mean. Sequencing depth was assumed to be roughly uniform across donors in the presence/absence analyses, though that assumption may not hold. Three of the identified cytomegalovirus-associated TCR beta chains were confirmed in vitro to be specific for cytomegalovirus antigens.

In total, approximately 690 healthy bone marrow donors made up the cohort. At the time of sampling, every cohort member was nominally healthy, though immune exposures that went unrecorded were likely present. The donor tested CMV seronegative and was one of the 352 seronegative cohort members. A peripheral blood sample was collected from each donor, and TCR beta sequencing was performed on peripheral blood mononuclear cells. Genomic DNA extraction from the blood cell samples was performed with the Qiagen DNeasy Blood Extraction Kit. The receptor chain draws on TRBV6-5 and TRBJ1-5, with the D segment identity uncertain. The TCR originated in a man in his forties in good health and CMV-seronegative. Input material: PBMCs. The bases are TGTGCCAGCAGCCCAACAGATTCCTATCAGCCCCAGCATTTT. This translates into CASSPTDSYQPQHF.